A single sample gave rise to the 3 T cell receptor beta chains below, sequenced in a study of CD8 T cells in ankylosing spondylitis. TCRdb called the 5' RACE reads again in MiXCR, with one record for every CDR3 protein. This table holds around 99,000 distinct CDR3 sequences, 7.5% to 9% found once. The sequenced sample consisted of blood, either unsorted or a sorted T cell fraction (not recorded which). The receptors originated from a male donor with ankylosing spondylitis or in good health (not recorded which).

This clonotype was picked up a small number of times. The chain couples TRBV7-9 to TRBJ2-3; D gene unclear. The CDR3 runs to 12 residues. Germline loops: CDR1 SEHNR, CDR2 FQNEAQ (reference sequence). V gave up 3 bases and J gave up 6 bases, with 7 bases separating them. CDR3 residues: CASSFNSDTQYF. In DNA, the CDR3 is TGTGCCAGCAGCTTTAACTCCGATACGCAGTATTTT.

This clonotype was observed at least ten times. DNA of the CDR3: TGTGCCAGCAGTTTTGCAGGGTTCAACACCGGGGAGCTGTTTTTT. This translates into CASSFAGFNTGELFF. The V and J genes are TRBV12-3 or TRBV12-4 and TRBJ2-2, with D possibly TRBD1 on 5 matching bases. The CDR3 consists of 15 residues. V was pared by 3 bases and J by 2 bases, with 10 bases between.

Concerning this clonotype itself: A much larger clonotype is one base distant, so this may be a read error. The rearrangement joins TRBV3-1 to TRBJ2-1; maybe TRBD2 (6 bases). With 7 bases removed from V and 8 bases from J, the gap between germline ends came to 18 bases. The CDR3 runs 14 residues. The germline V gene encodes CDR1 LGHDT and CDR2 YNNKEL (reference sequence). Here the CDR3 DNA reads TGTGCCAGCAAGGCGGGATGGTCTGTTCATGAGCAGTTCTTC. It encodes CASKAGWSVHEQFF.